A single sample gave rise to the 6 T cell receptor beta chains below, sequenced in a study of cytomegalovirus exposure and HLA in healthy donors. 60 Vbeta and 13 Jbeta primers were used in PCR. The repertoire was sequenced with immunoSEQ multiplex PCR; TCRdb's copy has only in-frame clones and lacks some. The sample records 120,000 or so clones, more than 60% being singletons. The specimen was PBMCs. These receptors were taken from a woman aged 50 to 65 in good health and CMV-seropositive.

The rearrangement links TRBV4-3 to TRBJ1-2, with D perhaps TRBD1 (5 bases). The CDR3 sequence is 15 residues long. Germline CDR1 LGHNA, CDR2 YSLEER. V lost 3 bases and J 2 bases, leaving 13 bases between the germline ends. As DNA, the CDR3 is TGCGCCAGCAGCCAGGGGGGGACGGGAAACTATGGCTACACCTTC. Encoded protein: CASSQGGTGNYGYTF.

This chain uses TRBV6-5 with TRBJ1-1; TRBD1 matches at 7 bases. Germline V gene data show CDR1 as MNHEY and CDR2 as SVGAGI. Losses at the gene ends were 0 bases for V and 1 base for J; bases not matched to a gene: 5. This CDR3 has 16 amino acids. The CDR3 protein is CASSYSIAGGNTEAFF. The CDR3 coding sequence is TGTGCCAGCAGTTACTCGATAGCAGGGGGGAACACTGAAGCTTTCTTT.

The chain recombines TRBV29-1 with TRBJ2-2; 8 bases are shared with TRBD1. The CDR3 contains 14 residues. Unmatched junction bases numbered 6, after V lost 5 bases and J lost 4 bases. Germline V gives CDR1 SQVTM, CDR2 ANQGSEA. DNA of the CDR3: TGCAGCGTTCCGGGACAGGACTCCACCGGGGAGCTGTTTTTT. It yields the protein CSVPGQDSTGELFF.

This clone appeared a single time. This chain links TRBV13 with TRBJ1-2; D unresolved. In germline, CDR1 is PRHDT, CDR2 FYEKMQ (reference sequence). The V gene lost 0 bases and the J gene lost 7 bases, with 9 bases spanning the gap. The CDR3 has 13 residues. The CDR3 DNA follows: TGTGCCAGCAGCTTAGGACTAGCTTTTGGCTACACCTTC. This sequence encodes CASSLGLAFGYTF.

V is TRBV25-1 and J is TRBJ1-6, with D unclear. Germline V gene lookup returns CDR1 MGHDK and CDR2 SYGVNS. V lost 3 bases, J lost 7 bases, and 7 bases lay in between. The CDR3 extends over 13 amino acids. CDR3 nucleotides: TGTGCCAGCAGTGAGAGATGGAATTCACCCCTCCACTTT. Translated: CASSERWNSPLHF. The full variable domain, with the rest looked up from reference TRBV25-1 and TRBJ1-6, is EADIYQTPRYLVIGTGKKITLECSQTMGHDKMYWYQQDPGMELHLIHYSYGVNSTEKGDLSSESTVSRIRTEHFPLTLESARPSHTSQYLCASSERWNSPLHFGNGTRLTVT.

This chain links TRBV7-2 with TRBJ2-3, with 7 bases aligning to TRBD1. The CDR3 is 13 residues long. V shed 5 bases and J 5 bases; nucleotides not matched to a gene: 4. Germline V gene sequence: CDR1 SGHTA, CDR2 FQGNSA. Here the CDR3 reads CASSPRDRDTQYF. The DNA of the CDR3 is TGTGCCAGCAGCCCCCGGGACAGAGATACGCAGTATTTT.